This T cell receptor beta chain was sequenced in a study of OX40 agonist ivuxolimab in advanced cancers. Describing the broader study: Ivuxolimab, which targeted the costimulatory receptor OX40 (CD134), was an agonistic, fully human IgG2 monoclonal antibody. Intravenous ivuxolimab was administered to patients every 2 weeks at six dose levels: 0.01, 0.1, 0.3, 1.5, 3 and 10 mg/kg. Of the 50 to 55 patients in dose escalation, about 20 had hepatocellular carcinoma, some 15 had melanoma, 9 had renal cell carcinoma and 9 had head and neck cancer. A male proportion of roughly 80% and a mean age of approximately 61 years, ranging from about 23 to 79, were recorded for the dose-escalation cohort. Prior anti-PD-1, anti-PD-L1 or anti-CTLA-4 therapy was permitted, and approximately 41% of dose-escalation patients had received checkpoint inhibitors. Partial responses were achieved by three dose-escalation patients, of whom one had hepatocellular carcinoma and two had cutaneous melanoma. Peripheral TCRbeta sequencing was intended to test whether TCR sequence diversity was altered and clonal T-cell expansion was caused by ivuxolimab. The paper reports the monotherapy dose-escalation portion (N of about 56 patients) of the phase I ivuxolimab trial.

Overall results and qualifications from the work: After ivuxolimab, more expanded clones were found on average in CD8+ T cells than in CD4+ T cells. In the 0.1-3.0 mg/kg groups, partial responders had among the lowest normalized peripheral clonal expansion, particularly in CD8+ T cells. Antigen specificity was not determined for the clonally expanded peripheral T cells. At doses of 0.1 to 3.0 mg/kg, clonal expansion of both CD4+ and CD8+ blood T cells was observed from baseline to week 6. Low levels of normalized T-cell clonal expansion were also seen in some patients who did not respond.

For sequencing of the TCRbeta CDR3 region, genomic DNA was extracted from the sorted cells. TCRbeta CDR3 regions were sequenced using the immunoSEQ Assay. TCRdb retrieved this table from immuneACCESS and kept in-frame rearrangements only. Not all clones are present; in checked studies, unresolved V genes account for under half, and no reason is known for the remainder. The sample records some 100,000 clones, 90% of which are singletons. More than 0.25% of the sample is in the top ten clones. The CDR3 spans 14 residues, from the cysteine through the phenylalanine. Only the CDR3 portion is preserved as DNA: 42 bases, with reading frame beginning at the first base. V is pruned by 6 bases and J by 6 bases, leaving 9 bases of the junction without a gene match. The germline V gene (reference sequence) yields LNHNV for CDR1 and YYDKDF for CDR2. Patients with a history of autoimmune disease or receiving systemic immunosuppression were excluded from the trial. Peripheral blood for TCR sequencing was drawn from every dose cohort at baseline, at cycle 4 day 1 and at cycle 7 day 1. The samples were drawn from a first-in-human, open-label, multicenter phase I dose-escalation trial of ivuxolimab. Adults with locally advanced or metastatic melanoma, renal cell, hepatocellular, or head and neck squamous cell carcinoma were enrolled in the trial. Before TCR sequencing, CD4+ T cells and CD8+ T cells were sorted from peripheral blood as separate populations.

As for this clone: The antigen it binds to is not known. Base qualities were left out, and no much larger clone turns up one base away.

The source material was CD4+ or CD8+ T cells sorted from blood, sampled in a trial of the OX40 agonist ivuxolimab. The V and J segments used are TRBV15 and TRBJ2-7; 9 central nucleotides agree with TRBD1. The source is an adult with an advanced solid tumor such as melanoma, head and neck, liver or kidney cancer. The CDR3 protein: CATRIGQGRGEQYF. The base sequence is TGTGCCACCAGGATTGGACAGGGGAGAGGCGAGCAGTACTTC. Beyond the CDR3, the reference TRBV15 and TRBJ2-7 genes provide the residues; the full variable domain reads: DAMVIQNPRYQVTQFGKPVTLSCSQTLNHNVMYWYQQKSSQAPKLLFHYYDKDFNNEADTPDNFQSRRPNTSFCFLDIRSPGLGDTAMYLCATRIGQGRGEQYFGPGTRLTVT.